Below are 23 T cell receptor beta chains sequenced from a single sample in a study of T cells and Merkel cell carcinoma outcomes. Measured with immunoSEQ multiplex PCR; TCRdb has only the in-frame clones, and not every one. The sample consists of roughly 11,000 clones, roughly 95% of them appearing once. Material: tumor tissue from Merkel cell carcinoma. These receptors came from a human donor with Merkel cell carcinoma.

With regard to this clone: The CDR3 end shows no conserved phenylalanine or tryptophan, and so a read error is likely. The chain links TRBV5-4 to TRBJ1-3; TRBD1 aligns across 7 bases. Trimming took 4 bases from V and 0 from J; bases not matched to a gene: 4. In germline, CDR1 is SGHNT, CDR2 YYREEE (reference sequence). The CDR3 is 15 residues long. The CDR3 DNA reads TGTGCCAGCAGCCCTGGACAGGCCTCTGGAAACACCATATATGTT. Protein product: CASSPGQASGNTIYV.

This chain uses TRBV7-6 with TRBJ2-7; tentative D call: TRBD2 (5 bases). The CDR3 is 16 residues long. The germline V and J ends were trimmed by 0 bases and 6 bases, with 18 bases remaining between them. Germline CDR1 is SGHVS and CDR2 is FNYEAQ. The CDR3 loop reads CASSLAQEEPLREQYF. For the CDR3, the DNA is TGTGCCAGCAGCTTAGCGCAGGAGGAACCCCTTCGCGAGCAGTACTTC.

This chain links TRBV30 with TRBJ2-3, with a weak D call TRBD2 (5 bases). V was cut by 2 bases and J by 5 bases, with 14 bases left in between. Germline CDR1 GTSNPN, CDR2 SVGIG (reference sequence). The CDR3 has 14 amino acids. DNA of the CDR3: TGTGCCTGGAGTAACGATAAGGCGGGAGATACGCAGTATTTT. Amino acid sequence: CAWSNDKAGDTQYF.

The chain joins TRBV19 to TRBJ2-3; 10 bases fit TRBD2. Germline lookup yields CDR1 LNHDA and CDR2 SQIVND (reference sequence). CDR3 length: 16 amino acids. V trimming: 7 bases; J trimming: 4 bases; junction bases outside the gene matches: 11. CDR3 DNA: TGTGCCAGTAAAGGGGGAGCGGGAGGGGAGGCAGATACGCAGTATTTT. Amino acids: CASKGGAGGEADTQYF. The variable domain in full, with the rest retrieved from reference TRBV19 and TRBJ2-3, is DGGITQSPKYLFRKEGQNVTLSCEQNLNHDAMYWYRQDPGQGLRLIYYSQIVNDFQKGDIAEGYSVSREKKESFPLTVTSAQKNPTAFYLCASKGGAGGEADTQYFGPGTRLTVL.

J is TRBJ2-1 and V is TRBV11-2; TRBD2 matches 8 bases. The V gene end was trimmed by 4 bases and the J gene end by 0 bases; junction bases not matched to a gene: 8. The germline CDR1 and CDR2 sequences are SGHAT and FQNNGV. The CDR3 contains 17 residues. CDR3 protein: CASSSRGSGNSYNEQFF. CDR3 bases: TGTGCCAGCAGCTCGCGAGGTAGCGGGAACTCCTACAATGAGCAGTTCTTC.

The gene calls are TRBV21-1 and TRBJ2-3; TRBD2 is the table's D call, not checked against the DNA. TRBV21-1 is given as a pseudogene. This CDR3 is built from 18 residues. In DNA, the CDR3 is TGTGCCAGCAGCAAAGACTTTGGGACTCCAGGGTTTAGAGATACGCAGTATTTT. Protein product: CASSKDFGTPGFRDTQYF.

The CDR3 loop is CAWSRGFGGYTF. CDR3 nucleotide sequence: TGTGCCTGGAGTAGGGGCTTCGGAGGCTACACCTTC. V is TRBV30 and J is TRBJ1-2; a possible D gene is TRBD1 (5 bases). The CDR3 totals 12 residues. CDR1 and CDR2 from the germline V gene are GTSNPN and SVGIG (reference sequence). Deletions cut 2 bases from V and 8 bases from J, with 12 bases between.

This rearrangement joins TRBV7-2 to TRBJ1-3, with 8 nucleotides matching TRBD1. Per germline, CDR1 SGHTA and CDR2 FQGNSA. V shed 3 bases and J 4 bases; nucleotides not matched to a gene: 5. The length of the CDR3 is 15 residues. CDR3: CASSFQQGVGNTIYF. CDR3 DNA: TGTGCCAGCAGCTTCCAACAGGGGGTGGGAAACACCATATATTTT.

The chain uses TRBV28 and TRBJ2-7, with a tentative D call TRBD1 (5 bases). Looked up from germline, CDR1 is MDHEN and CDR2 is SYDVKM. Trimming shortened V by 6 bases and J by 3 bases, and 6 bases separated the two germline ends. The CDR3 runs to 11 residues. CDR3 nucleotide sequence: TGTGCCAGCAGCAGGGACTACGAGCAGTACTTC. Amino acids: CASSRDYEQYF.

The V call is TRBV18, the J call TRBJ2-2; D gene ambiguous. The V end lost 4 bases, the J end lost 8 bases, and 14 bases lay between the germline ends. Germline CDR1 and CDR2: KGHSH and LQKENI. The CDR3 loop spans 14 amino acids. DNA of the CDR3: TGTGCCAGCTCACTTAAAGAGTTGAGAGGGGAGCTGTTTTTT. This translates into CASSLKELRGELFF.

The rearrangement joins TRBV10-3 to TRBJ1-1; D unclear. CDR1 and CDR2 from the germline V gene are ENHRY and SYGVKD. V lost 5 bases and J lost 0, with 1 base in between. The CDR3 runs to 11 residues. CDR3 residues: CAISMNTEAFF. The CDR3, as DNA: TGTGCCATCAGTATGAACACTGAAGCTTTCTTT.

The CDR3 DNA is TGTGCCAGCTCCTCTCCGTCTTCCTCGAAGGAGACCCAGTACTTC. Residues: CASSSPSSSKETQYF. The chain uses TRBV18 and TRBJ2-5, with no clear D. This CDR3 region has 15 residues. CDR1 and CDR2 from the germline V gene are KGHSH and LQKENI. Trimming cost V 6 bases and J 5 bases, with 19 bases left between them.

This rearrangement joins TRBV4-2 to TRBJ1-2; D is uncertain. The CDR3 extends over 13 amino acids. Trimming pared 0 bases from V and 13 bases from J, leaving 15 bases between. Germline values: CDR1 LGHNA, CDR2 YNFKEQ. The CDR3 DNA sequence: TGTGCCAGCAGCCAAGAAGTTGGAGGCGCAACCACCTTC. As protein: CASSQEVGGATTF.

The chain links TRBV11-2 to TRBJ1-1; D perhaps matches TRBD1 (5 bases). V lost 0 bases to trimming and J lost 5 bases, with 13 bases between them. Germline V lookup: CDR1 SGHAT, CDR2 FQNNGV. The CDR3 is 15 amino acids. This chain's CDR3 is CASSLDPAGNTEAFF. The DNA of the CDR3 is TGTGCCAGCAGCTTAGATCCAGCAGGGAATACTGAAGCTTTCTTT.

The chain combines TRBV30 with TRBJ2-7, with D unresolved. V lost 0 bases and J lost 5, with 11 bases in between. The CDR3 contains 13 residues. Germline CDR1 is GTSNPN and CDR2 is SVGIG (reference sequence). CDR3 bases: TGTGCCTGGAGTGTATCCAGAGTCCACGAGCAGTACTTC. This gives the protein CAWSVSRVHEQYF.

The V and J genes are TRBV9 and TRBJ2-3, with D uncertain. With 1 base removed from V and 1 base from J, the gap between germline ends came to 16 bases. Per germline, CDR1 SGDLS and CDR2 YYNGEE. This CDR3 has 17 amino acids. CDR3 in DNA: TGTGCCAGCAGCGTAAGATCAAGCTCCTTTCGCACAGATACGCAGTATTTT. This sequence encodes CASSVRSSSFRTDTQYF.

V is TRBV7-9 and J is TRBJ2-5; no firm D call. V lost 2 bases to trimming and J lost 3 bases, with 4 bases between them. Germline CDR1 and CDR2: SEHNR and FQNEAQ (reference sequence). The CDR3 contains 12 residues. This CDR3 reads CASSLIKETQYF. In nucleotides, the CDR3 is TGTGCCAGCAGCTTAATTAAAGAGACCCAGTACTTC. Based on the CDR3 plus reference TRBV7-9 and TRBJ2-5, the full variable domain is DTGVSQNPRHKITKRGQNVTFRCDPISEHNRLYWYRQTLGQGPEFLTYFQNEAQLEKSRLLSDRFSAERPKGSFSTLEIQRTEQGDSAMYLCASSLIKETQYFGPGTRLLVL.

CDR3 coding DNA: TGTGCCAGCAGCTTAGTTAGCGGGATCTCCTACGAGCAGTACTTC. Translated, it gives CASSLVSGISYEQYF. The chain uses TRBV7-9 and TRBJ2-7; 8 bases map to TRBD2. Trimming at V came to 1 base and at J to 0 bases, leaving 2 bases not matched to a gene. The germline gives CDR1 SEHNR, CDR2 FQNEAQ (reference sequence). The CDR3 consists of 15 residues.

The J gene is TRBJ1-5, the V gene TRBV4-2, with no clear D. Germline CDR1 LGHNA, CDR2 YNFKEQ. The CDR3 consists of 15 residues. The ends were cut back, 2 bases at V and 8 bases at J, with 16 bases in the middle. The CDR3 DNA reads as TGTGCCAGCAGCCAAAGTTGGGGTCCGGGTGAGCCCCAGCATTTT. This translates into CASSQSWGPGEPQHF.

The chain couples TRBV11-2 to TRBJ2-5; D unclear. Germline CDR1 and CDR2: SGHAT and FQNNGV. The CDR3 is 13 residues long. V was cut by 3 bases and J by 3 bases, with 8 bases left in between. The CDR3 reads CASSLIRKETQYF. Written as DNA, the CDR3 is TGTGCCAGCAGCTTGATTCGTAAAGAGACCCAGTACTTC.

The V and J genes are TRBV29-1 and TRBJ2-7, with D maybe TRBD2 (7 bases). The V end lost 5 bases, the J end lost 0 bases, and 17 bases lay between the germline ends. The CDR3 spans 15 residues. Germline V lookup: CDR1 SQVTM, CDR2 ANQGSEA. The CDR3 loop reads CSVRRGGGSSYEQYF. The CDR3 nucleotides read TGCAGCGTTCGCAGGGGAGGGGGAAGCTCCTACGAGCAGTACTTC.

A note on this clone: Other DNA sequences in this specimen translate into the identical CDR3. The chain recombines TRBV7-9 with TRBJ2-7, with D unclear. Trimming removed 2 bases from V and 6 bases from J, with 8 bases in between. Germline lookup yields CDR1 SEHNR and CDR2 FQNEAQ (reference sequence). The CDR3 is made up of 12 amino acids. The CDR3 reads CASSLSTSEQYF. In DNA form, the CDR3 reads TGTGCCAGCAGCTTATCCACTTCCGAGCAGTACTTC. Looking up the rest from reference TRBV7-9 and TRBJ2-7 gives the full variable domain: DTGVSQNPRHKITKRGQNVTFRCDPISEHNRLYWYRQTLGQGPEFLTYFQNEAQLEKSRLLSDRFSAERPKGSFSTLEIQRTEQGDSAMYLCASSLSTSEQYFGPGTRLTVT.

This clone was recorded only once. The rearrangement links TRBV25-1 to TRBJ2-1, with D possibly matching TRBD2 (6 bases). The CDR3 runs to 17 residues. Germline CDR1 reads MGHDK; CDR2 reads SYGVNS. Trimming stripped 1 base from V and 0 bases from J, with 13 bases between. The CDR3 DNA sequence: TGTGCCAGCAGTGAATTAGGGACTTCAAGCTCCTACAATGAGCAGTTCTTC. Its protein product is CASSELGTSSSYNEQFF.